One T cell receptor beta chain is described in this entry. The antigen is unknown. The data were taken from a study of shared clonotypes between healthy human individuals. Across the study: In total, the donors were two women and three men aged 18 to 49. Study-level results: It was anticipated that sequencing depth would influence how many clonotypes donors shared.

Healthy HIV-negative adults with no recent acute infections or vaccinations were recruited as donors. Unsorted samples drew genomic DNA from approximately 90 million PBMCs. The V segment lost 9 bases and the J segment 12 bases; nucleotides outside the gene matches: 15. The CDR3 runs to 14 residues. Germline CDR1 MNHEY, CDR2 SVGAGI. Repertoires were generated with immunoSEQ multiplex PCR, while TCRdb's copy carries only in-frame clones and drops some. The sample lists around 500,000 clones, about 80% occurring once. The chain joins TRBV6-5 to TRBJ2-1; TRBD2 matches at 9 bases. The sequence was collected from a woman between 40 and 50 years old in good health. Some clones in this sample may be carry-over from other donors' samples. The sequencing input was PBMCs. The CDR3 region has the DNA TGTGCCAGTAACCCGGGACTAGCCCCGTGGTGGCAGTTCTTC. Translation gives CASNPGLAPWWQFF.